This T cell receptor (beta chain) was retrieved from a study of T-cell reconstitution after alpha-beta-depleted transplantation in children. Molecular barcoding with unique molecular identifiers was used for the TCRbeta library. TCRdb recomputed calls from the PCR reads with MiXCR, one row per CDR3 protein. The table lists about a million distinct CDR3 sequences, around 30% of them singletons, with under 30% in the top ten. The table lists this clonotype with a few counts. The source was PBMCs, mostly from graft donor cells, collected 360 days after TCRalphabeta/CD19-depleted stem cell transplant. This clonotype was sampled from a boy in the first two years of life who had a stem cell transplant for SCID, so the T cells may come from the graft donor.

CDR3 amino acids: CASSPLRTGGSLVNEQYF. The CDR3 DNA is TGTGCCAGCAGTCCCCTTAGGACAGGGGGATCCTTAGTTAACGAGCAGTACTTC. This chain links TRBV28 with TRBJ2-7, with 10 bases aligning to TRBD1. V lost 5 bases to trimming and J lost 5 bases; unmatched junction nucleotides: 18. This CDR3 has 18 residues. CDR1 and CDR2 from the germline V gene are MDHEN and SYDVKM.